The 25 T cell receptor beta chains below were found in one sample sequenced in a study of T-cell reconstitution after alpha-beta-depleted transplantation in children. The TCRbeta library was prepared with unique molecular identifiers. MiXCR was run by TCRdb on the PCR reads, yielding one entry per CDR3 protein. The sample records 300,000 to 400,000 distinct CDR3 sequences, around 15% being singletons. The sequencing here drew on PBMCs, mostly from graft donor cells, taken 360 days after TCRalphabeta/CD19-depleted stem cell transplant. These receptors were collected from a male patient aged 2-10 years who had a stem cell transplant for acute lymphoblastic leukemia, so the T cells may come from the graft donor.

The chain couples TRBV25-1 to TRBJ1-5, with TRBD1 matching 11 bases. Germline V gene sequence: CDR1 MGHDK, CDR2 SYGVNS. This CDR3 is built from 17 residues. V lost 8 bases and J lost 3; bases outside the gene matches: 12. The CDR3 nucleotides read TGTGCCAGCTCTCCGGGACAGGGGGGTTTTTACAATCAGCCCCAGCATTTT. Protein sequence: CASSPGQGGFYNQPQHF. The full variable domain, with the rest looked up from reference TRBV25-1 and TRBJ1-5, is EADIYQTPRYLVIGTGKKITLECSQTMGHDKMYWYQQDPGMELHLIHYSYGVNSTEKGDLSSESTVSRIRTEHFPLTLESARPSHTSQYLCASSPGQGGFYNQPQHFGDGTRLSIL.

The CDR3 bases are TGTGCCAGCAGACAGACCAACAGGGGCAACACTGAAGCTTTCTTT. Its protein is CASRQTNRGNTEAFF. V and J are TRBV6-2 or TRBV6-3 and TRBJ1-1; 7 nucleotides align to TRBD1. The CDR3 consists of 15 residues. V dropped 6 bases and J dropped 2; count of bases not matched to a gene: 9. Per the germline V gene, CDR1 is MNHEY and CDR2 is SVGEGT.

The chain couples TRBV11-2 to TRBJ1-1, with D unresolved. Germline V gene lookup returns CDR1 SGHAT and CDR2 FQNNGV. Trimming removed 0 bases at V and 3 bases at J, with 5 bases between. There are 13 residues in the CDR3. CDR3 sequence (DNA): TGTGCCAGCAGCTTAGACAGACACACTGAAGCTTTCTTT. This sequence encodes CASSLDRHTEAFF.

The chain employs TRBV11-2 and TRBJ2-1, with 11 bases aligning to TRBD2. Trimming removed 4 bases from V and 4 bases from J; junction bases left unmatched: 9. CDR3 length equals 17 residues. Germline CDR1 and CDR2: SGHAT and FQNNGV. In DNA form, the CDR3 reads TGTGCCAGCAGCTCCTTCCCCGGGACTAGCGGATACAATGAGCAGTTCTTC. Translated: CASSSFPGTSGYNEQFF.

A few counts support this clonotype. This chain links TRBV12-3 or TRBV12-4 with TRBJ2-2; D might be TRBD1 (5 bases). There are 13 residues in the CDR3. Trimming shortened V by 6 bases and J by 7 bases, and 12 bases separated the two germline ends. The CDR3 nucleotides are TGTGCCAGCAGGACCACAGGCCTCGGGGAGCTGTTTTTT. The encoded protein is CASRTTGLGELFF.

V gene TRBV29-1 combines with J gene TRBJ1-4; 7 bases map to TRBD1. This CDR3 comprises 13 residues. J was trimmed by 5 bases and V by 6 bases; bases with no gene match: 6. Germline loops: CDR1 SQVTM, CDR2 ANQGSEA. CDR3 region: CSVPGTANEKLFF. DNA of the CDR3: TGCAGCGTCCCCGGGACAGCGAATGAAAAACTGTTTTTT.

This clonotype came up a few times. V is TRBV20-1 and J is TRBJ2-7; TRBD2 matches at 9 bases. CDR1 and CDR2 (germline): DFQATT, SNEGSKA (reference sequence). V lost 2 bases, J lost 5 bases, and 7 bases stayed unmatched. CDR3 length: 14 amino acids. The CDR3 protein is CSARIAGGRDEQYF. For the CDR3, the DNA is TGCAGTGCTAGAATTGCGGGAGGGCGGGACGAGCAGTACTTC.

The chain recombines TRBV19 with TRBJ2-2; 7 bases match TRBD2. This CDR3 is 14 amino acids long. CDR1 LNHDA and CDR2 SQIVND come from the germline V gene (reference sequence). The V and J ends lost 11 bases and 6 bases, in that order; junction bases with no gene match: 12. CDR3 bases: TGTGCCGTGAGCGGGACCTGGGTCCCCGGGGAGCTGTTTTTT. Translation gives CAVSGTWVPGELFF. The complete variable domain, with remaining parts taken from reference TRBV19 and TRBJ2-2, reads DGGITQSPKYLFRKEGQNVTLSCEQNLNHDAMYWYRQDPGQGLRLIYYSQIVNDFQKGDIAEGYSVSREKKESFPLTVTSAQKNPTAFYLCAVSGTWVPGELFFGEGSRLTVL.

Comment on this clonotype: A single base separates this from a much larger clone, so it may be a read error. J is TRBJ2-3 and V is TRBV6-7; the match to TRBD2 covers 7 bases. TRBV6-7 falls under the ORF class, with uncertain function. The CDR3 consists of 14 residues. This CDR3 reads CACSLRTRRDTQYF. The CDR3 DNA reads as TGTGCCTGCAGTTTAAGGACTAGACGAGATACGCAGTATTTT.

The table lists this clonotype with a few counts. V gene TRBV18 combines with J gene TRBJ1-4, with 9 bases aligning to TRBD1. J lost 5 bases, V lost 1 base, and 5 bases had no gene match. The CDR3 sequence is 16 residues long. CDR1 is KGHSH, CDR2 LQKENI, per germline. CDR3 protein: CASSPRTGVSNEKLFF. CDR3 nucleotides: TGTGCCAGCTCACCACGGACAGGGGTGTCCAATGAAAAACTGTTTTTT.

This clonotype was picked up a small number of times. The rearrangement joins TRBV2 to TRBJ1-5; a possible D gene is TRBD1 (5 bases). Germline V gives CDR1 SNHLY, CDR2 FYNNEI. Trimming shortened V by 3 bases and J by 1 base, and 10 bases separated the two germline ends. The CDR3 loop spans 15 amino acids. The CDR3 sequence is CASSDGGLSNQPQHF. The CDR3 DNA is TGTGCCAGCAGTGATGGGGGTCTCAGCAATCAGCCCCAGCATTTT. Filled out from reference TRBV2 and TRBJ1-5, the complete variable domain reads EPEVTQTPSHQVTQMGQEVILRCVPISNHLYFYWYRQILGQKVEFLVSFYNNEISEKSEIFDDQFSVERPDGSNFTLKIRSTKLEDSAMYFCASSDGGLSNQPQHFGDGTRLSIL.

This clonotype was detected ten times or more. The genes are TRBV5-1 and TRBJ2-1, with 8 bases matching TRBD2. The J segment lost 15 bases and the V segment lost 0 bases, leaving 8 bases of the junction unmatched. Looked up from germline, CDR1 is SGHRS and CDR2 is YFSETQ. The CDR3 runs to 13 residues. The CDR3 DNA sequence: TGCGCCAGCAGCTTGGACGCGGGGACTAGTGCGTTCTTC. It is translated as CASSLDAGTSAFF.

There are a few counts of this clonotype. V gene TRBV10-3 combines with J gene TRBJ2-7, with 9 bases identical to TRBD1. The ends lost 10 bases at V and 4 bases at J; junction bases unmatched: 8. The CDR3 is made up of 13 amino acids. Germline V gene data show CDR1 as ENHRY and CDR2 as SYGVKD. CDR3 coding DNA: TGTGCCACCCAACAGGGGGCAACGTACGAGCAGTACTTC. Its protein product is CATQQGATYEQYF.

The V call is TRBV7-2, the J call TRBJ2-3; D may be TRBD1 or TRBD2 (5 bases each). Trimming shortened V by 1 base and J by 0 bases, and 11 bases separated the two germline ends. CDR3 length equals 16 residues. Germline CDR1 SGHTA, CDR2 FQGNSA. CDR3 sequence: CASSLVRGGSTDTQYF. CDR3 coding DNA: TGTGCCAGCAGCTTAGTTCGGGGCGGGAGCACAGATACGCAGTATTTT.

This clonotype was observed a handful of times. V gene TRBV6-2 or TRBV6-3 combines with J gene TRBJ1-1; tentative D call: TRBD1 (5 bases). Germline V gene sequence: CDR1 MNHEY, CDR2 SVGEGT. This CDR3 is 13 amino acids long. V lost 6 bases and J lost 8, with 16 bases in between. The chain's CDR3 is CASSKAGTSEAFF. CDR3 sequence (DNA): TGTGCCAGCAGCAAAGCCGGGACCTCCGAAGCTTTCTTT.

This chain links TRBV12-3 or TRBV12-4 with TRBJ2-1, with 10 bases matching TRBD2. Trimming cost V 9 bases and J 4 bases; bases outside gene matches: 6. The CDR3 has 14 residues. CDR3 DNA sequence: TGTGCCAGTGGTGGACTAGCGGCATACAATGAGCAGTTCTTC. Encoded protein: CASGGLAAYNEQFF.

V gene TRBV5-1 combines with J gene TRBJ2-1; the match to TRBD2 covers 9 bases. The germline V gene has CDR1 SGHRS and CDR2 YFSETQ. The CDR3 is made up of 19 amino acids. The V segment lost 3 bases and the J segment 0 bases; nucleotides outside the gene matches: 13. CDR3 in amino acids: CASSSKTTSGLSSYNEQFF. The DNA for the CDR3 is TGCGCCAGCAGCTCCAAAACGACTAGCGGCCTGAGCTCCTACAATGAGCAGTTCTTC.

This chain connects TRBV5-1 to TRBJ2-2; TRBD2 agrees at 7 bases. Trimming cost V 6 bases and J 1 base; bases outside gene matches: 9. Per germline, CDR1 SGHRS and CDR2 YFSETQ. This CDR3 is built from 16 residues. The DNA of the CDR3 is TGCGCCAGCACCTGGGCCCTAGCGGTGAACACCGGGGAGCTGTTTTTT. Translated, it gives CASTWALAVNTGELFF.

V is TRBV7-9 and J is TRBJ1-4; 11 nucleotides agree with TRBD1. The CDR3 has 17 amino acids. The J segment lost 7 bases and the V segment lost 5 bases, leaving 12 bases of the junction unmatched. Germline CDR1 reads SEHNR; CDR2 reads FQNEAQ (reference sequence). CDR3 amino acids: CASSLISGGTGGEKLFF. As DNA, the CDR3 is TGTGCCAGCAGCCTCATCTCTGGGGGGACAGGGGGTGAAAAACTGTTTTTT.

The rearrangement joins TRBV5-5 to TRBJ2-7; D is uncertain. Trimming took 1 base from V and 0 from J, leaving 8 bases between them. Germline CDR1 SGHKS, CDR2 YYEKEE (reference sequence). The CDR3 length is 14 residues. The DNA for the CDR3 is TGTGCCAGCAGCTTGACTGGTACCTCCTACGAGCAGTACTTC. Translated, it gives CASSLTGTSYEQYF. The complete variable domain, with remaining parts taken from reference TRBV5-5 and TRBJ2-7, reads DAGVTQSPTHLIKTRGQQVTLRCSPISGHKSVSWYQQVLGQGPQFIFQYYEKEERGRGNFPDRFSARQFPNYSSELNVNALLLGDSALYLCASSLTGTSYEQYFGPGTRLTVT.

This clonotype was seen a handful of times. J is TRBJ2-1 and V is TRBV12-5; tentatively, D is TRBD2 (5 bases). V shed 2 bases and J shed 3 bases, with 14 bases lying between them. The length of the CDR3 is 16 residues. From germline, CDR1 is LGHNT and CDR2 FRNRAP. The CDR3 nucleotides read TGTGCTAGTGGTTTGCCACTAGATGACGGCTACAATGAGCAGTTCTTC. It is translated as CASGLPLDDGYNEQFF.

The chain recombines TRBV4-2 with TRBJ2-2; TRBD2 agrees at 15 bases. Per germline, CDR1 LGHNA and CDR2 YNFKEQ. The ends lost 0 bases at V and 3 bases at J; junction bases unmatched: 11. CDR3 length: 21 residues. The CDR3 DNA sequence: TGTGCCAGCAGCCAAGATGGGGGGGGACTAGCGGGAGGAGAGGACACCGGGGAGCTGTTTTTT. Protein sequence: CASSQDGGGLAGGEDTGELFF.

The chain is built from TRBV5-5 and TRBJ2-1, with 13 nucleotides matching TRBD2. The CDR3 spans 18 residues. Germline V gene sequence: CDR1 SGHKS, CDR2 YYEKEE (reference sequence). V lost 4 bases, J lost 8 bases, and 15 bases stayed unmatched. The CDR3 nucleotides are TGTGCCAGCAGCCGAGAAGTGGGACTAGCGGGACAGCAGGATGAGCAGTTCTTC. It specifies CASSREVGLAGQQDEQFF.

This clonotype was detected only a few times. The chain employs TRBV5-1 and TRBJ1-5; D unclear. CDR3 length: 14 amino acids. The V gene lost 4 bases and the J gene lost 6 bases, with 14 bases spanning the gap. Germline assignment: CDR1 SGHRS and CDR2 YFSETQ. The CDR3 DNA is TGCGCCAGCAGCGAAGGGCGCGAGGGTCAGCCCCAGCATTTT. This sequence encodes CASSEGREGQPQHF.

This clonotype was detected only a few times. Written as DNA, the CDR3 is TGTGCCAGCAGTTACACCCCGACAGGGCCACCACAAGAGACCCAGTACTTC. Its protein product is CASSYTPTGPPQETQYF. This chain links TRBV6-5 with TRBJ2-5, with 7 bases that match TRBD1. V shed 2 bases, J shed 2 bases, and the junction held 11 bases outside the gene matches. This CDR3 has 17 amino acids. Per the germline V gene, CDR1 is MNHEY and CDR2 is SVGAGI.